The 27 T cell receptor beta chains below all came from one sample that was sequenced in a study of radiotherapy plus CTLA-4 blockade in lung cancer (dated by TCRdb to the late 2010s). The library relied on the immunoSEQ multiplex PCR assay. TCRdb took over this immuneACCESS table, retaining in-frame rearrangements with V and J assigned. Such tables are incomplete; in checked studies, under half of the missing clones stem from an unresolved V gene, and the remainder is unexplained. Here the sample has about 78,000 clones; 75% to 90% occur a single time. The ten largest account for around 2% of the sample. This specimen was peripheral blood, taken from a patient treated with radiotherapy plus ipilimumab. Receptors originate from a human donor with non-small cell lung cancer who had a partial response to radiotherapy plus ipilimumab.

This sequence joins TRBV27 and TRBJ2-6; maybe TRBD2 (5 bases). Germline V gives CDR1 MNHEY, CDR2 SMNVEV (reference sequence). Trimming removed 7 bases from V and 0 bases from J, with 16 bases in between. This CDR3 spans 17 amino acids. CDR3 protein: CASTRGYRSSGANVLTF. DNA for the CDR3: TGTGCCAGCACTCGGGGATATAGGAGCTCTGGGGCCAACGTCCTGACTTTC.

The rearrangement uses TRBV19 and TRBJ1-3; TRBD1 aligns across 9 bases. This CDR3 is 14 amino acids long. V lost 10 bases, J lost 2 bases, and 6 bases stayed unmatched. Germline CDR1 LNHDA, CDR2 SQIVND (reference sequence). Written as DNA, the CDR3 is TGTGCCACCACGGACAGGGGAACTGGAAACACCATATATTTT. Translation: CATTDRGTGNTIYF.

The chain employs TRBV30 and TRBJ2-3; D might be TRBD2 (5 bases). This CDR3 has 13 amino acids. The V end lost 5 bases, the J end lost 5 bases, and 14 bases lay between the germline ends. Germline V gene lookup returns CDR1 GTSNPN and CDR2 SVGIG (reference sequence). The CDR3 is CAWGLLGGDTQYF. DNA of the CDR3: TGTGCCTGGGGACTCCTAGGTGGAGATACGCAGTATTTT.

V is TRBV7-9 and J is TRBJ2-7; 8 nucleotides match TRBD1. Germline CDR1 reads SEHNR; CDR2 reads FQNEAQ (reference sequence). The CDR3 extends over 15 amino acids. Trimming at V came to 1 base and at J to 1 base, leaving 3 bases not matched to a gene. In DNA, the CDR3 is TGTGCCAGCAGCTTAGGCACAGGGGGTTCCTACGAGCAGTACGTC. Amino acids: CASSLGTGGSYEQYV.

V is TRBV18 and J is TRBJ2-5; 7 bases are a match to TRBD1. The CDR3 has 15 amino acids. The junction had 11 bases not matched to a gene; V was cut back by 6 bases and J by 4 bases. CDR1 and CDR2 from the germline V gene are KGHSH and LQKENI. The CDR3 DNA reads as TGTGCCAGCTCCTCCACAGGGGAGACGGGAGAGACCCAGTACTTC. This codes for CASSSTGETGETQYF.

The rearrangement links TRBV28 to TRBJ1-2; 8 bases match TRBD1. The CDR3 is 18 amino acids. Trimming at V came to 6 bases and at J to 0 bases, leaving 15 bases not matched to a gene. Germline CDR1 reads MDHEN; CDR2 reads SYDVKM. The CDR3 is CASRSSRGPTQANYGYTF. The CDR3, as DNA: TGTGCCAGCAGGTCCAGCAGGGGGCCTACCCAAGCTAACTATGGCTACACCTTC.

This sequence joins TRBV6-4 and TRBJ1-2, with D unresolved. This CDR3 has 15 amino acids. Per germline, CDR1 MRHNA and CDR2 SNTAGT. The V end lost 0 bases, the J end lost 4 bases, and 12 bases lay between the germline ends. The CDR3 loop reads CASSDSIGVSYGYTF. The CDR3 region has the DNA TGTGCCAGCAGTGACTCGATCGGTGTGAGCTATGGCTACACCTTC.

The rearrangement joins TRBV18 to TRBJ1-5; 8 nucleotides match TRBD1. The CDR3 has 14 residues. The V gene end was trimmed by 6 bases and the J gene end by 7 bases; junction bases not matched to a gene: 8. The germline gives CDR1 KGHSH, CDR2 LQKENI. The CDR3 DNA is TGTGCCAGCTCCCGGGGACAGGCGGACCAGCCCCAGCATTTT. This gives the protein CASSRGQADQPQHF.

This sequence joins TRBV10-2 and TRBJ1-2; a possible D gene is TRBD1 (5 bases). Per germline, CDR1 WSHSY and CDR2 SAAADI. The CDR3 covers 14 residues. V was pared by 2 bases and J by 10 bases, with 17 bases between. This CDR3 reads CASSEPRRGSDYTF. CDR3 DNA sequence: TGCGCCAGCAGTGAGCCCCGGAGGGGCTCCGACTACACCTTC.

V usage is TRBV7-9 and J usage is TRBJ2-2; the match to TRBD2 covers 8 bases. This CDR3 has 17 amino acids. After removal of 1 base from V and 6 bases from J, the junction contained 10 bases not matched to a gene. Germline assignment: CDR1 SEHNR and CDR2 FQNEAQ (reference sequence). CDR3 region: CASSLEGSSGRPGELFF. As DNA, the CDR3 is TGTGCCAGCAGCTTAGAGGGGTCTAGCGGGCGTCCCGGGGAGCTGTTTTTT.

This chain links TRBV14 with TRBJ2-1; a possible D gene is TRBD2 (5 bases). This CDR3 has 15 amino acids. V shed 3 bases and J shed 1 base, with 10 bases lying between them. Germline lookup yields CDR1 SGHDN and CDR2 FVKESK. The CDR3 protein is CASSHLALSYNEQFF. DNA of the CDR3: TGTGCCAGCAGCCATCTAGCCCTATCCTACAATGAGCAGTTCTTC.

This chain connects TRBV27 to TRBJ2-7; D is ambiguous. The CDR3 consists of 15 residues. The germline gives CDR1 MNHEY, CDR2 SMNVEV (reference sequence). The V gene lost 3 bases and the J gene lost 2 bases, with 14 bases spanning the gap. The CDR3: CASSFVGNSPYEQYF. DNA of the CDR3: TGTGCCAGCAGTTTTGTAGGAAATAGCCCCTACGAGCAGTACTTC.

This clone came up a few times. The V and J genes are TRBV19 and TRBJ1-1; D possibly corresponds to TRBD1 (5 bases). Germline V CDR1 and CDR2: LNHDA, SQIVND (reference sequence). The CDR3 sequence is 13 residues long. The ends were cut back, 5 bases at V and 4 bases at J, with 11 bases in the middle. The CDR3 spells CASSQQALTEAFF. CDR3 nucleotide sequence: TGTGCCAGTAGTCAACAGGCTCTCACTGAAGCTTTCTTT.

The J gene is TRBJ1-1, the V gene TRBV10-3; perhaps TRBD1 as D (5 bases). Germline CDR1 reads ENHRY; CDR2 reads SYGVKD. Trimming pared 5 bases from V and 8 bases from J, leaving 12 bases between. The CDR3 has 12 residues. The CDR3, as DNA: TGTGCCATCAGTCGACAGAATCAAGAAGCTTTCTTT. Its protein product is CAISRQNQEAFF.

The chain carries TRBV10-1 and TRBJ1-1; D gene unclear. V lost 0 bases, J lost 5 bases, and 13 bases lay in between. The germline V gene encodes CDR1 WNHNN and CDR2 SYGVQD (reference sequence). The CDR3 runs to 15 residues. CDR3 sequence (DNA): TGCGCCAGCAGTGAGTCAGGCCTCCCGGGGACTGAAGCTTTCTTT. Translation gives CASSESGLPGTEAFF.

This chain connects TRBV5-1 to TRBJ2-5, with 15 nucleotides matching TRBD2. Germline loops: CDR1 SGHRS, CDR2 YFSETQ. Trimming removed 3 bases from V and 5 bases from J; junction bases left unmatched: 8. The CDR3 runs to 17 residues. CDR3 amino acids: CASSSGLAGGPTETQYF. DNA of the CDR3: TGCGCCAGCAGCTCCGGACTAGCGGGAGGGCCAACCGAGACCCAGTACTTC.

CDR3 residues: CASSPWTGIGGETQYF. The DNA for the CDR3 is TGTGCCAGCTCACCTTGGACAGGGATAGGGGGAGAGACCCAGTACTTC. The chain couples TRBV18 to TRBJ2-5; 8 positions match TRBD1. Germline lookup yields CDR1 KGHSH and CDR2 LQKENI. The V gene end was trimmed by 3 bases and the J gene end by 4 bases; junction bases not matched to a gene: 10. The CDR3 loop spans 16 amino acids.

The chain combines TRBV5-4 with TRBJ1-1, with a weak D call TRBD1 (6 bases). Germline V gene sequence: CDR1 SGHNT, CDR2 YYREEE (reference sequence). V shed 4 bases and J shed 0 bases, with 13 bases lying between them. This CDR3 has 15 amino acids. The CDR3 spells CASSPTGYLNTEAFF. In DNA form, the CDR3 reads TGTGCCAGCAGCCCGACAGGCTATTTGAACACTGAAGCTTTCTTT.

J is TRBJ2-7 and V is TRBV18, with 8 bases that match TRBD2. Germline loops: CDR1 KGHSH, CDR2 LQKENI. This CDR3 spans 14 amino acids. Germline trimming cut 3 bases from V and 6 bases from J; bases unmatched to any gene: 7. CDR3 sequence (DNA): TGTGCCAGCTCACCCGGACTAGCTGCCAGCGAGCAGTACTTC. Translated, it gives CASSPGLAASEQYF.

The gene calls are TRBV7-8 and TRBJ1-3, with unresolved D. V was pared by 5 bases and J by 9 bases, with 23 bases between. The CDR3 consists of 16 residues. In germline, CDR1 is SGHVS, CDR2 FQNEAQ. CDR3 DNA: TGTGCCAGCAGCAACCTTAGAGATCTATCTAGGTTCACCATATATTTT. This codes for CASSNLRDLSRFTIYF.

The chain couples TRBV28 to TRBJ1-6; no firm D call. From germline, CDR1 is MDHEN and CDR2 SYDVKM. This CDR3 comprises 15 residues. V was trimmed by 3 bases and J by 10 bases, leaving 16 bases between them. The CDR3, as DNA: TGTGCCAGCAGTTTGATGGCTGGGCCCTACTCACCCCTCCACTTT. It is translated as CASSLMAGPYSPLHF.

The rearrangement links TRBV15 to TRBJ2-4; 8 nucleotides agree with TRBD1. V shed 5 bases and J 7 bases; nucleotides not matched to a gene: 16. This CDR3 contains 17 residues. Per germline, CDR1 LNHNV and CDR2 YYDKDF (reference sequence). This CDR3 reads CATSRKRHGTGENIQYF. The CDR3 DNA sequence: TGTGCCACCAGCCGAAAACGACACGGGACAGGCGAGAACATTCAGTACTTC.

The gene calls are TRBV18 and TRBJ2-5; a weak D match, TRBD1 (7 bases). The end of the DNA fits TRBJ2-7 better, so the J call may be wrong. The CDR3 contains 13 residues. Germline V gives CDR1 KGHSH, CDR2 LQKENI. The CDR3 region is CASWGDSSYEQYF. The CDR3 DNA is TGTGCCAGCTGGGGGGACAGCTCCTACGAGCAGTACTTC.

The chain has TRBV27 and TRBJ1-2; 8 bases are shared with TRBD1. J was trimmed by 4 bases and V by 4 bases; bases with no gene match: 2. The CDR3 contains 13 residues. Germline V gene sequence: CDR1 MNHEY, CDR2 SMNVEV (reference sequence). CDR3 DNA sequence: TGTGCCAGCAGTTCGGACAGGGTCTATGGCTACACCTTC. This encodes CASSSDRVYGYTF.

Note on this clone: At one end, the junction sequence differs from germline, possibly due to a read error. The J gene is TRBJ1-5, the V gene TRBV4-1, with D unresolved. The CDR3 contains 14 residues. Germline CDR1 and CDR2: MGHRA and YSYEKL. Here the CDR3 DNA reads TGTGCCAGCAGCCAAGGCACAGCCCTCAGGCCCCAGCATTTT. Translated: CASSQGTALRPQHF.

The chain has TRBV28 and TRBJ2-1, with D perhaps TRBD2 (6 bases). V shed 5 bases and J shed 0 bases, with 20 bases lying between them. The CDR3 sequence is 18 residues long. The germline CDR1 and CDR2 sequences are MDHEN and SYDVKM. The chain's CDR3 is CASSTRVAERSSYNEQFF. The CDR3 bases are TGTGCCAGCAGTACCAGGGTAGCGGAGCGGAGCTCCTACAATGAGCAGTTCTTC.

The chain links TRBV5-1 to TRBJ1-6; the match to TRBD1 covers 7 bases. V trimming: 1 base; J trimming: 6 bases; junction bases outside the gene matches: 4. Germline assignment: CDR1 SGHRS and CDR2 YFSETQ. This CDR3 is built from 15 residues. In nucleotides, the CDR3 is TGCGCCAGCAGCTTGTCACCAGGGGGTAATTCACCCCTCCACTTT. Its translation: CASSLSPGGNSPLHF.